This T cell receptor (beta chain) was profiled in a study of cytomegalovirus exposure and HLA in healthy donors. V was pared by 5 bases and J by 0 bases, with 11 bases between. CDR3 length: 15 amino acids. The germline V gene encodes CDR1 SNHLY and CDR2 FYNNEI. Though probably carrying unrecorded immune exposures, donors were nominally healthy at sampling. 13 Jbeta primers and 60 Vbeta primers were used for the PCR. This table comes from immunoSEQ multiplex PCR, and its TCRdb copy is limited to in-frame clones, with some not included. Altogether almost 200,000 clones are present, roughly 79% being singletons, with the ten largest covering 1.9%.

The chain combines TRBV2 with TRBJ2-4; D might be TRBD1 (6 bases). Sequencing was carried out using PBMCs. This sequence was found in a man aged 25-40 years in good health and CMV-seronegative. CDR3 protein: CASSNNRVAKNIQYF. The CDR3 DNA reads TGTGCCAGCAGTAACAACAGGGTAGCCAAAAACATTCAGTACTTC. Full variable domain (outside the CDR3, taken from reference TRBV2 and TRBJ2-4): EPEVTQTPSHQVTQMGQEVILRCVPISNHLYFYWYRQILGQKVEFLVSFYNNEISEKSEIFDDQFSVERPDGSNFTLKIRSTKLEDSAMYFCASSNNRVAKNIQYFGAGTRLSVL.